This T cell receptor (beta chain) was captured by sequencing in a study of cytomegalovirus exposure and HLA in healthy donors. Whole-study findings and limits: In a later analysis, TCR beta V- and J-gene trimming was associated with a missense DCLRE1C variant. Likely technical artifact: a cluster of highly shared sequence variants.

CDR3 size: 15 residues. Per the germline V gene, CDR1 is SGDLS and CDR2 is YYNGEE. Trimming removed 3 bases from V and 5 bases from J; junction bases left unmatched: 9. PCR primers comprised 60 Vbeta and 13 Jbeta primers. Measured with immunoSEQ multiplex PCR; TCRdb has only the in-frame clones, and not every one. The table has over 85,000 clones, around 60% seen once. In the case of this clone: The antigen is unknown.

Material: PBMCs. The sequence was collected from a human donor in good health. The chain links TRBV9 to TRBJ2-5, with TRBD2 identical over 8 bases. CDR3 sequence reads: CASSGGTGGPETQYF. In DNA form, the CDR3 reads TGTGCCAGCAGCGGTGGGACGGGAGGGCCGGAGACCCAGTACTTC.